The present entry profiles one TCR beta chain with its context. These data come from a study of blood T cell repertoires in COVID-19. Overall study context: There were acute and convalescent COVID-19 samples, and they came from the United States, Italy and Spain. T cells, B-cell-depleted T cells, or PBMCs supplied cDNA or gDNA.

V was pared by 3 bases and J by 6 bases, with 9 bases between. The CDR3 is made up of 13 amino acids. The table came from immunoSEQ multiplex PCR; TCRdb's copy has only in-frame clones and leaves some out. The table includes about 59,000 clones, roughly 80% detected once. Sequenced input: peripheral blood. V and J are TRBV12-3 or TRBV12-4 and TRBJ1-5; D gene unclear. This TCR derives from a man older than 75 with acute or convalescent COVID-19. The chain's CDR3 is CASSFSGFQPQHF. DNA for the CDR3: TGTGCCAGCAGTTTCTCAGGTTTTCAGCCCCAGCATTTT.